These 28 T cell receptor beta chains originate from one sample sequenced in a study of monozygotic twins with cystic fibrosis. Produced via immunoSEQ multiplex PCR; TCRdb's table is partial and in-frame only. The sample consists of 14,000 or so clones, 90% to 95% of them appearing once. Input material: blood. The receptors here all came from a girl between 2 and 10 years old with cystic fibrosis.

The rearrangement links TRBV7-9 to TRBJ2-3; 9 bases agree with TRBD2. Germline CDR1 SEHNR, CDR2 FQNEAQ (reference sequence). V shed 7 bases, J shed 2 bases, and the junction held 4 bases outside the gene matches. The CDR3 is made up of 14 amino acids. In nucleotides, the CDR3 is TGTGCCAGCACAGCTAGCGGGGACACAGATACGCAGTATTTT. This gives the protein CASTASGDTDTQYF.

The V gene is TRBV5-1, the J gene TRBJ2-7; 7 nucleotides line up with TRBD2. CDR3 length: 13 amino acids. From germline, CDR1 is SGHRS and CDR2 YFSETQ. The CDR3 region is CSLGGVTSSEQYF. The CDR3 DNA is TGCTCCCTGGGAGGGGTCACTTCTAGCGAGCAGTACTTC.

The rearrangement links TRBV11-2 to TRBJ1-3; D is perhaps TRBD1 (5 bases). This CDR3 has 14 residues. Germline assignment: CDR1 SGHAT and CDR2 FQNNGV. V shed 5 bases and J shed 0 bases, with 8 bases lying between them. The CDR3 here is CASSPGASGNTIYF. The CDR3 coding sequence is TGTGCCAGCAGCCCCGGGGCCTCTGGAAACACCATATATTTT.

The chain is built from TRBV2 and TRBJ1-1; possibly TRBD1 for D (5 bases). Trimming took 8 bases from V and 7 from J, leaving 14 bases between them. This CDR3 spans 12 amino acids. Germline CDR1 SNHLY, CDR2 FYNNEI. DNA for the CDR3: TGTGCCAGCGAGGGTCGTGGGGGTGAAGCTTTCTTT. It yields the protein CASEGRGGEAFF.

CDR3 sequence (DNA): TGTGCCAGCAGTCTGCCTCCAGGGCTCCCCTCCTATGGCTACACCTTC. Translated: CASSLPPGLPSYGYTF. V and J are TRBV28 and TRBJ1-2, with D possibly being TRBD1 (5 bases). Germline CDR1 MDHEN, CDR2 SYDVKM. V shed 5 bases and J shed 4 bases, with 20 bases lying between them. This CDR3 region has 16 residues.

The sample holds one count of this clone. The chain is built from TRBV7-2 and TRBJ1-2; possibly TRBD1 for D (6 bases). This CDR3 has 15 residues. V lost 5 bases and J 0 bases, leaving 13 bases between the germline ends. CDR1 and CDR2 (germline): SGHTA, FQGNSA. CDR3 residues: CASSLGAGANYGYTF. CDR3 nucleotide sequence: TGTGCCAGCAGCCTCGGGGCAGGGGCTAACTATGGCTACACCTTC.

The chain joins TRBV4-1 to TRBJ1-3; the D is unclear. The CDR3 sequence is 15 residues long. The V end lost 3 bases, the J end lost 1 base, and 10 bases lay between the germline ends. Germline V gene data show CDR1 as MGHRA and CDR2 as YSYEKL. DNA for the CDR3: TGCGCCAGCAGCCACCAGGAATCTTCTGGAAACACCATATATTTT. It specifies CASSHQESSGNTIYF.

This chain joins TRBV6-6 and TRBJ1-4; the D is unclear. Trimming took 7 bases from V and 8 from J, leaving 20 bases between them. Germline V gene sequence: CDR1 MNHNY, CDR2 SVGAGI (reference sequence). This CDR3 has 15 residues. The CDR3 sequence: CASIQSFELREKLFF. For the CDR3, the DNA is TGTGCCAGCATTCAATCTTTTGAGCTGAGGGAAAAACTGTTTTTT.

The CDR3 region is CASSLAIGKRRGTGELFF. The CDR3 nucleotides are TGCGCCAGCAGCTTGGCCATAGGAAAGCGGAGGGGCACCGGGGAGCTGTTTTTT. V is TRBV5-1 and J is TRBJ2-2, with a possible D match to TRBD2 (6 bases). In germline, CDR1 is SGHRS, CDR2 YFSETQ. The CDR3 is 18 residues long. Trimming removed 0 bases from V and 4 bases from J, with 19 bases in between.

The V call is TRBV5-6, the J call TRBJ1-1, with a weak D call TRBD1 (5 bases). Germline values: CDR1 SGHDT, CDR2 YYEEEE. This CDR3 region has 15 residues. Between the trimmed V and J ends, which lost 1 base and 3 bases, there was a span of 13 bases. In nucleotides, the CDR3 is TGTGCCAGCAGCTTGCGGGGGGTCGGAGACACTGAAGCTTTCTTT. Protein product: CASSLRGVGDTEAFF.

This clone was picked up one time. The V call is TRBV7-8, the J call TRBJ2-7, with 10 bases matching TRBD1. Germline trimming cut 5 bases from V and 0 bases from J; bases unmatched to any gene: 4. The CDR3 extends over 15 amino acids. CDR1 is SGHVS and CDR2 is FQNEAQ in the germline V gene. CDR3 amino acids: CASSHRTGGSYEQYF. CDR3 sequence (DNA): TGTGCCAGCAGCCACCGGACAGGGGGCTCCTACGAGCAGTACTTC.

The chain carries TRBV19 and TRBJ2-7; the match to TRBD2 covers 8 bases. There are 13 residues in the CDR3. Trimming cost V 5 bases and J 5 bases; bases outside gene matches: 5. Germline V gene sequence: CDR1 LNHDA, CDR2 SQIVND (reference sequence). The CDR3 sequence is CASSGTSSHEQYF. CDR3 in DNA: TGTGCCAGTAGTGGGACTAGTTCCCACGAGCAGTACTTC.

The chain links TRBV6-1 to TRBJ2-7, with TRBD2 matching 9 bases. Per the germline V gene, CDR1 is MNHNS and CDR2 is SASEGT. Trimming cost V 7 bases and J 6 bases; bases outside gene matches: 10. CDR3 length: 14 residues. This CDR3 is CASTIPGLAGEQYF. Written as DNA, the CDR3 is TGTGCCAGCACTATTCCGGGACTAGCAGGCGAGCAGTACTTC.

This chain connects TRBV7-3 to TRBJ2-3, with a tentative D call TRBD2 (6 bases). V was trimmed by 4 bases and J by 0 bases, leaving 11 bases between them. CDR3 length: 15 amino acids. Germline CDR1 reads SGHTA; CDR2 reads FQGTGA. The CDR3 spells CASSSSGLSTDTQYF. The CDR3 coding sequence is TGTGCCAGCAGCTCCAGCGGGCTCAGCACAGATACGCAGTATTTT. The full variable domain, in which reference TRBV7-3 and TRBJ2-3 provide the parts outside the CDR3, is GAGVSQTPSNKVTEKGKYVELRCDPISGHTALYWYRQSLGQGPEFLIYFQGTGAADDSGLPNDRFFAVRPEGSVSTLKIQRTERGDSAVYLCASSSSGLSTDTQYFGPGTRLTVL.

This clone was counted a single time. This chain links TRBV27 with TRBJ1-2; no reliable D call. Trimming left V 6 bases short and J 4 bases short, with 21 bases between. Germline CDR1 MNHEY, CDR2 SMNVEV (reference sequence). This CDR3 comprises 16 residues. As DNA, the CDR3 is TGTGCCAGCAGGCCCCTTTATGGGGTTAGTAGCTATGGCTACACCTTC. Protein product: CASRPLYGVSSYGYTF.

The chain couples TRBV6-1 to TRBJ2-5; D gene unclear. This CDR3 is built from 14 residues. CDR1 MNHNS and CDR2 SASEGT come from the germline V gene. V lost 0 bases and J 1 base, leaving 6 bases between the germline ends. The CDR3 bases are TGTGCCAGCAGTGAAGCGTGGACCCAAGAGACCCAGTACTTC. It codes for CASSEAWTQETQYF.

This chain joins TRBV28 and TRBJ2-7, with D possibly being TRBD2 (6 bases). V lost 2 bases and J 6 bases, leaving 11 bases between the germline ends. Germline V lookup: CDR1 MDHEN, CDR2 SYDVKM. The CDR3 runs to 13 residues. The CDR3 nucleotides are TGTGCCAGCAGTTTACCGGGAGTGGGCGAGCAGTACTTC. Amino acids: CASSLPGVGEQYF. Supplemented by reference TRBV28 and TRBJ2-7, the full variable domain reads DVKVTQSSRYLVKRTGEKVFLECVQDMDHENMFWYRQDPGLGLRLIYFSYDVKMKEKGDIPEGYSVSREKKERFSLILESASTNQTSMYLCASSLPGVGEQYFGPGTRLTVT.

This chain links TRBV5-1 with TRBJ1-2; tentative D call: TRBD1 (6 bases). The germline gives CDR1 SGHRS, CDR2 YFSETQ. The V and J ends lost 0 bases and 3 bases respectively, with 18 bases between them. The CDR3 covers 17 residues. The CDR3 reads CASSLGPSRRGDYGYTF. The CDR3 coding sequence is TGCGCCAGCAGCTTGGGACCCTCCCGGAGGGGGGACTATGGCTACACCTTC.

Here the CDR3 reads CASSILAASTDTQYF. Written as DNA, the CDR3 is TGTGCCAGTTCAATACTAGCAGCTAGCACAGATACGCAGTATTTT. The chain is built from TRBV6-5 and TRBJ2-3; weak D call: TRBD2 (6 bases). Per germline, CDR1 MNHEY and CDR2 SVGAGI. The CDR3 covers 15 residues. V lost 9 bases and J 0 bases, leaving 16 bases between the germline ends.

The rearrangement links TRBV7-2 to TRBJ2-6; no clear D gene. Trimming removed 5 bases at V and 0 bases at J, with 5 bases between. The CDR3 covers 14 residues. Germline V gene data show CDR1 as SGHTA and CDR2 as FQGNSA. The CDR3 region is CASSPGSGANVLTF. The CDR3 DNA follows: TGTGCCAGCAGCCCTGGCTCTGGGGCCAACGTCCTGACTTTC. Looking up the rest from reference TRBV7-2 and TRBJ2-6 gives the full variable domain: GAGVSQSPSNKVTEKGKDVELRCDPISGHTALYWYRQSLGQGLEFLIYFQGNSAPDKSGLPSDRFSAERTGGSVSTLTIQRTQQEDSAVYLCASSPGSGANVLTFGAGSRLTVL.

This chain uses TRBV28 with TRBJ2-7; D perhaps matches TRBD1 (6 bases). The CDR3 sequence is 12 residues long. Germline values: CDR1 MDHEN, CDR2 SYDVKM. The germline V and J ends were trimmed by 5 bases and 3 bases, with 8 bases remaining between them. CDR3 residues: CASSRGGYEQYF. DNA for the CDR3: TGTGCCAGCAGTAGAGGGGGCTACGAGCAGTACTTC.

The J gene is TRBJ2-1, the V gene TRBV28, with TRBD2 matching 10 bases. The CDR3 runs 16 residues. The ends lost 6 bases at V and 0 bases at J; junction bases unmatched: 5. Germline values: CDR1 MDHEN, CDR2 SYDVKM. In DNA form, the CDR3 reads TGTGCCAGCAGGGGGGGACTAGCGAGCTCCTACAATGAGCAGTTCTTC. It specifies CASRGGLASSYNEQFF. Combining the CDR3 with reference TRBV28 and TRBJ2-1 gives the whole variable domain DVKVTQSSRYLVKRTGEKVFLECVQDMDHENMFWYRQDPGLGLRLIYFSYDVKMKEKGDIPEGYSVSREKKERFSLILESASTNQTSMYLCASRGGLASSYNEQFFGPGTRLTVL.

This clone was recorded only once. V is TRBV5-1 and J is TRBJ2-6; 7 bases are shared with TRBD1. Germline lookup yields CDR1 SGHRS and CDR2 YFSETQ. The length of the CDR3 is 17 residues. J lost 0 bases, V lost 3 bases, and 6 bases had no gene match. CDR3 DNA sequence: TGCGCCAGCAGCTCCGGACAGGTGAGCTCTGGGGCCAACGTCCTGACTTTC. It codes for CASSSGQVSSGANVLTF.

In regard to this clone: The sample contains more than one DNA sequence encoding this CDR3. The rearrangement joins TRBV27 to TRBJ2-7, with a possible D match to TRBD1 (5 bases). Germline assignment: CDR1 MNHEY and CDR2 SMNVEV (reference sequence). V was pared by 4 bases and J by 4 bases, with 5 bases between. The CDR3 runs 11 residues. The CDR3 sequence is CASSSGYEQYF. As DNA, the CDR3 is TGTGCCAGCAGTTCAGGGTACGAGCAGTACTTC.

This clone has only a few counts. V gene TRBV10-1 combines with J gene TRBJ2-3; D is perhaps TRBD2 (8 bases). The CDR3 runs to 19 residues. Trimming removed 5 bases at V and 0 bases at J, with 24 bases between. From germline, CDR1 is WNHNN and CDR2 SYGVQD (reference sequence). CDR3 residues: CASSSQSGGGGESTDTQYF. The DNA for the CDR3 is TGCGCCAGCAGTTCTCAGAGCGGGGGAGGGGGCGAAAGCACAGATACGCAGTATTTT.

The V call is TRBV29-1, the J call TRBJ1-1, with D tentatively TRBD1 (6 bases). Germline CDR1 reads SQVTM; CDR2 reads ANQGSEA. V lost 1 base and J 4 bases, leaving 7 bases between the germline ends. The CDR3 totals 12 residues. CDR3 sequence (DNA): TGCAGCGTTGAAGCAGGGGCCACTGAAGCTTTCTTT. Its protein is CSVEAGATEAFF.

V is TRBV7-2 and J is TRBJ2-3; D is perhaps TRBD2 (6 bases). Between the trimmed V and J ends, which lost 1 base and 5 bases, there was a span of 19 bases. Germline-derived CDR1 and CDR2 are SGHTA and FQGNSA. The CDR3 has 17 amino acids. CDR3 protein: CASSLGFWREEGDTQYF. The CDR3 DNA sequence: TGTGCCAGCAGCTTAGGGTTTTGGCGGGAAGAGGGAGATACGCAGTATTTT.

The chain couples TRBV6-1 to TRBJ2-1; D is possibly TRBD1 or TRBD2 (5 bases each). The V end lost 3 bases, the J end lost 0 bases, and 12 bases lay between the germline ends. Germline CDR1 is MNHNS and CDR2 is SASEGT. The CDR3 is 16 amino acids. The CDR3 loop is CASSEPSGSSYNEQFF. For the CDR3, the DNA is TGTGCCAGCAGTGAGCCCTCAGGGAGCTCCTACAATGAGCAGTTCTTC.